These 10 T cell receptor beta chains originate from one sample sequenced in a study of T cell responses to AZD1222 COVID-19 vaccine. Clones were sequenced by immunoSEQ multiplex PCR, and TCRdb holds only the in-frame ones, with some missing. The table has under 130,000 clones, 80% to 95% seen once; the top ten hold roughly 1.2%. The source was peripheral blood, collected on day 0 of AZD1222 vaccination. The receptors come from an adult in good health.

CDR3 in amino acids: CASSQSSGDYNEQFF. The CDR3 nucleotides are TGTGCCAGCAGCCAGTCTAGCGGGGATTACAATGAGCAGTTCTTC. The chain joins TRBV4-2 to TRBJ2-1, with TRBD2 identical over 9 bases. Germline-derived CDR1 and CDR2 are LGHNA and YNFKEQ. Losses at the gene ends were 3 bases for V and 4 bases for J; bases not matched to a gene: 4. The CDR3 runs to 15 residues.

This chain uses TRBV30 with TRBJ1-1; D call uncertain. The length of the CDR3 is 10 residues. The V and J ends lost 1 base and 5 bases respectively, with 2 bases between them. CDR1 and CDR2 (germline): GTSNPN, SVGIG (reference sequence). As DNA, the CDR3 is TGTGCCTGGAGTGAAACTGAAGCTTTCTTT. Amino acids: CAWSETEAFF.

V usage is TRBV29-1 and J usage is TRBJ2-5; the D gene is possibly TRBD1 (6 bases). There are 13 residues in the CDR3. Trimming stripped 4 bases from V and 5 bases from J, with 14 bases between. Germline lookup yields CDR1 SQVTM and CDR2 ANQGSEA. CDR3 loop: CSVVTGLRETQYF. In DNA form, the CDR3 reads TGCAGCGTTGTGACAGGCCTGAGGGAGACCCAGTACTTC.

The V call is TRBV7-9, the J call TRBJ1-3; no clear D gene. Germline V gene lookup returns CDR1 SEHNR and CDR2 FQNEAQ (reference sequence). The CDR3 is made up of 11 amino acids. V was pared by 5 bases and J by 2 bases, with 1 base between. The CDR3 loop reads CASSPGNTIYF. As DNA, the CDR3 is TGTGCCAGCAGCCCTGGAAACACCATATATTTT.

The DNA of the CDR3 is TGCGCCAGCAGCTTGGACGGGATAAACTATGGCTACACCTTC. Its protein product is CASSLDGINYGYTF. The chain recombines TRBV5-1 with TRBJ1-2, with D unclear. Germline V CDR1 and CDR2: SGHRS, YFSETQ. V lost 0 bases and J 2 bases, leaving 8 bases between the germline ends. This CDR3 comprises 14 residues.

This sequence joins TRBV18 and TRBJ1-2; a weak D match, TRBD1 (5 bases). Germline V CDR1 and CDR2: KGHSH, LQKENI. The CDR3 totals 13 residues. The ends were cut back, 3 bases at V and 8 bases at J, with 13 bases in the middle. CDR3 nucleotides: TGTGCCAGCTCACCGAGTGGGGCAGGGGGCTACACCTTC. Its translation is CASSPSGAGGYTF.

In this sample, this clone turned up a few times. The rearrangement links TRBV7-2 to TRBJ1-6, with D possibly matching TRBD1 (5 bases). CDR1 and CDR2 from the germline V gene are SGHTA and FQGNSA. Trimming left V 5 bases short and J 6 bases short, with 14 bases between. This CDR3 spans 15 amino acids. The CDR3 sequence is CASSREGTGNSPLHF. In DNA form, the CDR3 reads TGTGCCAGCAGCCGTGAGGGGACGGGTAATTCACCCCTCCACTTT. The whole variable domain, remainder taken from reference TRBV7-2 and TRBJ1-6, is GAGVSQSPSNKVTEKGKDVELRCDPISGHTALYWYRQSLGQGLEFLIYFQGNSAPDKSGLPSDRFSAERTGGSVSTLTIQRTQQEDSAVYLCASSREGTGNSPLHFGNGTRLTVT.

The gene calls are TRBV20-1 and TRBJ1-2, with D perhaps TRBD1 (6 bases). The length of the CDR3 is 11 residues. Between the trimmed V and J ends, which lost 6 bases and 8 bases, there was a span of 13 bases. Germline loops: CDR1 DFQATT, CDR2 SNEGSKA (reference sequence). CDR3 amino acids: CSARWGGGYTF. The CDR3 DNA is TGCAGTGCCAGATGGGGGGGCGGCTACACCTTC.

V is TRBV25-1 and J is TRBJ2-7; 9 nucleotides agree with TRBD1. Germline CDR1 and CDR2: MGHDK and SYGVNS. V lost 4 bases to trimming and J lost 3 bases; unmatched junction nucleotides: 13. CDR3 length equals 17 residues. The CDR3 region has the DNA TGTGCCAGCAGTGCCCCCCCGGGGACAGGGACCTTCTACGAGCAGTACTTC. It translates to CASSAPPGTGTFYEQYF.

The J gene is TRBJ2-5, the V gene TRBV7-2; unclear D gene. CDR1 is SGHTA, CDR2 FQGNSA, per germline. This CDR3 contains 16 residues. V lost 0 bases and J 2 bases, leaving 13 bases between the germline ends. As DNA, the CDR3 is TGTGCCAGCAGCTTAGCGCGCGTGGGTTGGCAAGAGACCCAGTACTTC. Residues: CASSLARVGWQETQYF.